This T cell receptor beta chain was captured by sequencing in a study of blood T cells in healthy people across ages. The authors ran a second PCR of 7 to 11 cycles using a sample-barcoded 5' primer and a J-beta primer mix. One entry per CDR3 protein results from TCRdb running MiXCR on the 5' RACE reads. The sample carries fewer than 2,000,000 distinct CDR3 sequences, about 31% recorded once. This receptor was taken from a woman between 25 and 40 years old in good health. Sample: blood.

CDR3 in DNA: TGTGCCAGCAGCTCGACAGGGGTCGGCAATCAGCCCCAGCATTTT. This encodes CASSSTGVGNQPQHF. This chain links TRBV5-5 with TRBJ1-5, with 8 nucleotides matching TRBD1. Germline V lookup: CDR1 SGHKS, CDR2 YYEKEE (reference sequence). V shed 3 bases and J 2 bases; nucleotides not matched to a gene: 4. The CDR3 is 15 residues long.